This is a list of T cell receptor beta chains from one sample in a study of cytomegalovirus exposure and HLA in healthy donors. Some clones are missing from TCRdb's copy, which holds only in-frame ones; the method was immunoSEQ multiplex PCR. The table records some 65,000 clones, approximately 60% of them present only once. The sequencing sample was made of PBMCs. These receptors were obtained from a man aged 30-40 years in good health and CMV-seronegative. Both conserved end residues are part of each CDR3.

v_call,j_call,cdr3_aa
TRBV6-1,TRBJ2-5,CASSELGAGGTQYF
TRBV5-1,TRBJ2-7,CASSLRDRDEQYF
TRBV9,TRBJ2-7,CASSVGGTRYEQYF
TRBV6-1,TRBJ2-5,CASTLTGAQETQYF
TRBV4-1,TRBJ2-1,CASSEVAGGVYNEQFF
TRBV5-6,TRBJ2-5,CASSFEGLETQYF
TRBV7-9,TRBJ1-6,CASSLPQSPLHF
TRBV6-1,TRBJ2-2,CASSEMREYAGELFF
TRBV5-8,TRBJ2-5,CASSLAGLAGKQETQYF
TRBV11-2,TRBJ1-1,CASSRLHWNTEAFF
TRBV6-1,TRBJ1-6,CASSAGVYSPLHF
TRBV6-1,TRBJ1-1,CASSAGQGFTEAFF
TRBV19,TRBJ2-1,CASSQEGGKFF
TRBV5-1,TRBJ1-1,CASSLYAENTEAFF
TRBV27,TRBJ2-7,CASSTAGGIYEQYF
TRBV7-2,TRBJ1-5,CASSSGPGTSRQPQHF
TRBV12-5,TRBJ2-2,CASGLPPGQENTGELFF
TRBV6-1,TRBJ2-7,CASSDPAGVEQYF
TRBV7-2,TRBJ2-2,CASSPAGLNTGELFF
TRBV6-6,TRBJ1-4,CASSRGTTNEKLFF
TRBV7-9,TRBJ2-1,CASSSQRGDWDEQFF
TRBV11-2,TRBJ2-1,CASSLTGGAEGEQFF
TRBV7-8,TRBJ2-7,CASSPGDRGYEQYF
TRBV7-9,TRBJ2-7,CASSDKDRSYEQYF
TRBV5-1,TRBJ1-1,CASSTSPGWGDTEAFF
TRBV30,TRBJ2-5,CAWRQGEEETQYF
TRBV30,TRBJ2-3,CAWSVAAAFDSDTQYF
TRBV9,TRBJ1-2,CASSREEFYGYTF
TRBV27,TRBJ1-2,CASSLGQGAGYTF
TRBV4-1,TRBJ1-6,CASSLAQGIKPLHF
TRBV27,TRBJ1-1,CASRGETQGTEAFF
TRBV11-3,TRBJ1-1,CASSHRGNAEAFF
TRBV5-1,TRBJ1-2,CASSLETGRGDRGYTF
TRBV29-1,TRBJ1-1,CSVVRTGVEGAFF
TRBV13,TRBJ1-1,CASSNGPGGTEAFF
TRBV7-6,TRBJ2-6,CASTPGISGANVLTF
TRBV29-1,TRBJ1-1,CSVEDGGVFSEAFF
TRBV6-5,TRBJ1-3,CATHSPGTTIYF
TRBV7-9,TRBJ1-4,CASSGRGLIEKLFF
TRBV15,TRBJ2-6,CATSRGGDRSSGANVLTF
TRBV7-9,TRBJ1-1,CASSRGQGNAEF
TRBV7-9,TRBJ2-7,CASSFPPSAGGSYEQYF
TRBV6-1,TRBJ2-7,CASRPVTAYEQYF
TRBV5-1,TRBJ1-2,CASSLTGGEGYTF
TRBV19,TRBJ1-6,CATRGRVENSPLHF
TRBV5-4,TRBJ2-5,CASSLGASVETQYF
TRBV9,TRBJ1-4,CASSGTQGGEKLFF
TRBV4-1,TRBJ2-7,CASSRYRDSFYEQYF
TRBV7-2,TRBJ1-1,CASSLEAATSTPNTEAFF
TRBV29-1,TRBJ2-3,CSVARDRETQYF
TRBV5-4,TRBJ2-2,CASSSISRGGAGGELFF